The 20 T cell receptor beta chains given below trace back to one sample, sequenced in a study of T cell responses to AZD1222 COVID-19 vaccine. Sequenced by immunoSEQ multiplex PCR; TCRdb stores in-frame clones only, minus some. This sample has under 150,000 clones; roughly 93% occur once, and the top ten carry around 10%. The specimen was peripheral blood, collected 28 days after the second AZD1222 dose. Source of these receptors: an adult who received the AZD1222 COVID-19 vaccine.

The chain uses TRBV6-1 and TRBJ1-2, with unresolved D. Looked up from germline, CDR1 is MNHNS and CDR2 is SASEGT. V dropped 0 bases and J dropped 4 bases, with 9 bases sitting between them. This CDR3 has 14 residues. For the CDR3, the DNA is TGTGCCAGCAGTGAAGCGGAGGGCGGCTATGGCTACACCTTC. It specifies CASSEAEGGYGYTF.

This clone came up once. V and J are TRBV28 and TRBJ1-1; D is unclear. Germline CDR1 reads MDHEN; CDR2 reads SYDVKM. The V end was cut by 6 bases, the J end by 3 bases, with 8 bases between. There are 12 residues in the CDR3. The CDR3 nucleotides are TGTGCCAGCAGGACGACGCACACTGAAGCTTTCTTT. Translating gives CASRTTHTEAFF.

This clone was seen once. The chain employs TRBV6-5 and TRBJ2-1; TRBD2 matches 8 bases. CDR3 length equals 15 residues. The V gene's germline CDR1 is MNHEY and CDR2 SVGAGI. The junction had 4 bases not matched to a gene; V was cut back by 2 bases and J by 4 bases. Here the CDR3 reads CASSYSGRRYNEQFF. The DNA of the CDR3 is TGTGCCAGCAGTTACAGCGGGAGACGGTACAATGAGCAGTTCTTC.

This chain's CDR3 is CASSSRDSNQPQHF. In DNA, the CDR3 is TGTGCCAGCAGCTCCCGGGACAGCAATCAGCCCCAGCATTTT. V usage is TRBV7-9 and J usage is TRBJ1-5; D might be TRBD1 (5 bases). V lost 4 bases and J lost 1, with 8 bases in between. CDR3 length: 14 residues. Germline values: CDR1 SEHNR, CDR2 FQNEAQ (reference sequence).

V gene TRBV19 combines with J gene TRBJ1-1; D is ambiguous. With 3 bases removed from V and 3 bases from J, the gap between germline ends came to 2 bases. This CDR3 is built from 11 residues. From germline, CDR1 is LNHDA and CDR2 SQIVND (reference sequence). The CDR3 region has the DNA TGTGCCAGTAGTATTTACACTGAAGCTTTCTTT. Translating gives CASSIYTEAFF.

V usage is TRBV5-6 and J usage is TRBJ2-7; D gene unclear. Germline V gives CDR1 SGHDT, CDR2 YYEEEE. The CDR3 has 14 residues. V shed 2 bases and J shed 5 bases, with 14 bases lying between them. In nucleotides, the CDR3 is TGTGCCAGCAGCTTTAGGGCTCCTTCCAACGAGCAGTACGTC. Residues: CASSFRAPSNEQYV.

The V gene is TRBV4-1, the J gene TRBJ2-2; 11 bases are shared with TRBD2. Germline V gene lookup returns CDR1 MGHRA and CDR2 YSYEKL. The CDR3 is 16 amino acids. With V trimmed by 4 bases and J by 3 bases, 4 bases remained unmatched. The CDR3: CASSPGTSGYTGELFF. CDR3 in DNA: TGCGCCAGCAGCCCAGGGACTAGCGGTTACACCGGGGAGCTGTTTTTT.

The gene calls are TRBV7-8 and TRBJ1-3, with TRBD1 matching over 12 bases. The CDR3 contains 16 residues. Germline CDR1 SGHVS, CDR2 FQNEAQ. After removal of 3 bases from V and 2 bases from J, the junction contained 2 bases not matched to a gene. The CDR3 DNA reads as TGTGCCAGCAGCTTGGGACAGGGGGCGGCTGGAAACACCATATATTTT. This translates into CASSLGQGAAGNTIYF.

The J gene is TRBJ1-3, the V gene TRBV19, with 7 positions matching TRBD1. The CDR3 covers 15 residues. CDR1 and CDR2 (germline): LNHDA, SQIVND (reference sequence). After removal of 7 bases from V and 2 bases from J, the junction contained 8 bases not matched to a gene. The CDR3 spells CASTPTGTAGNTIYF. CDR3 sequence (DNA): TGTGCCAGTACTCCTACCGGGACAGCTGGAAACACCATATATTTT.

The chain employs TRBV24-1 and TRBJ2-3; 10 bases are shared with TRBD2. V shed 7 bases, J shed 2 bases, and the junction held 2 bases outside the gene matches. Germline values: CDR1 KGHDR, CDR2 SFDVKD. The CDR3 extends over 14 amino acids. In DNA, the CDR3 is TGTGCCACCAGCCTAGCGGGGGCCACAGATACGCAGTATTTT. This gives the protein CATSLAGATDTQYF.

The chain couples TRBV10-3 to TRBJ2-3; 10 positions match TRBD2. The V gene's germline CDR1 is ENHRY and CDR2 SYGVKD. Germline trimming cut 0 bases from V and 2 bases from J; bases unmatched to any gene: 5. The CDR3 consists of 17 residues. DNA of the CDR3: TGTGCCATCAGTGAGTCCGCTAGCGGGGGTAACACAGATACGCAGTATTTT. This encodes CAISESASGGNTDTQYF.

This chain uses TRBV14 with TRBJ2-2, with TRBD2 identical over 11 bases. V was clipped by 2 bases and J by 0 bases; unmatched bases: 8. Germline loops: CDR1 SGHDN, CDR2 FVKESK. This CDR3 is 19 amino acids long. The CDR3 nucleotides are TGTGCCAGCAGCCAAAGTACTAGCGGGGGCTACTCGAACACCGGGGAGCTGTTTTTT. This codes for CASSQSTSGGYSNTGELFF.

This clone was counted between two and nine times. The sample has other DNA sequences that encode this CDR3 too. This chain links TRBV5-4 with TRBJ1-2; the match to TRBD1 covers 7 bases. This CDR3 is 14 amino acids long. Per germline, CDR1 SGHNT and CDR2 YYREEE (reference sequence). V dropped 3 bases and J dropped 0; count of bases not matched to a gene: 2. CDR3: CASSSGQTNYGYTF. The CDR3 coding sequence is TGTGCCAGCAGCTCGGGACAGACTAACTATGGCTACACCTTC. Looking up the rest from reference TRBV5-4 and TRBJ1-2 gives the full variable domain: ETGVTQSPTHLIKTRGQQVTLRCSSQSGHNTVSWYQQALGQGPQFIFQYYREEENGRGNFPPRFSGLQFPNYSSELNVNALELDDSALYLCASSSGQTNYGYTFGSGTRLTVV.

This clone was counted a few times. The chain joins TRBV3-1 (or the pseudogene TRBV3-2) to TRBJ1-2; 9 bases line up with TRBD1. The CDR3 loop spans 16 amino acids. With V trimmed by 4 bases and J by 5 bases, 11 bases remained unmatched. Germline CDR1 reads LGHDT; CDR2 reads YNNKEL (reference sequence). Here the CDR3 DNA reads TGTGCCAGCAGCCGGTACCCCGGGACAGGGTATTATGGCTACACCTTC. As protein: CASSRYPGTGYYGYTF.

This clone has a single count. The V call is TRBV9, the J call TRBJ1-1, with D unclear. V was trimmed by 0 bases and J by 0 bases, leaving 9 bases between them. The CDR3 covers 15 residues. Germline V gene data show CDR1 as SGDLS and CDR2 as YYNGEE. DNA for the CDR3: TGTGCCAGCAGCGTAGCTGCGGAGCTGAACACTGAAGCTTTCTTT. Protein sequence: CASSVAAELNTEAFF.

The V call is TRBV19, the J call TRBJ1-2; maybe TRBD1 (5 bases). CDR1 and CDR2 (germline): LNHDA, SQIVND (reference sequence). The CDR3 loop spans 14 amino acids. V dropped 4 bases and J dropped 8 bases, with 17 bases sitting between them. CDR3 residues: CASSTRTPYGGYTF. Written as DNA, the CDR3 is TGTGCCAGTAGTACCCGGACACCCTATGGAGGCTACACCTTC.

The chain joins TRBV6-2 or TRBV6-3 to TRBJ2-1, with D hard to call. Germline V gives CDR1 MNHEY, CDR2 SVGEGT. The CDR3 extends over 12 amino acids. V was cut by 2 bases and J by 13 bases, with 12 bases left in between. CDR3 bases: TGTGCCAGCAGTTACCCCCAGCCCATCCAGTTCTTC. Encoded protein: CASSYPQPIQFF.

V usage is TRBV6-6 and J usage is TRBJ2-3, with 7 bases fitting TRBD1. Trimming removed 7 bases from V and 5 bases from J; junction bases left unmatched: 9. Germline CDR1 and CDR2: MNHNY and SVGAGI (reference sequence). The CDR3 consists of 14 residues. CDR3 bases: TGTGCCAGCACTTGGAGACAGGGAATAGATACGCAGTATTTT. It encodes CASTWRQGIDTQYF.

The J gene is TRBJ1-3, the V gene TRBV13, with no clear D. Germline loops: CDR1 PRHDT, CDR2 FYEKMQ (reference sequence). V was shortened by 3 bases and J by 0 bases, with 6 bases between the two germline ends. The CDR3 is 14 amino acids. The CDR3 DNA sequence: TGTGCCAGCAGCTTCAGGATCTCTGGAAACACCATATATTTT. Protein: CASSFRISGNTIYF.

The gene calls are TRBV19 and TRBJ1-5, with 8 bases that match TRBD1. The V and J ends lost 7 bases and 4 bases, in that order; junction bases with no gene match: 9. The CDR3 covers 15 residues. CDR1 and CDR2 (germline): LNHDA, SQIVND (reference sequence). The CDR3 loop is CASTDGQGGNQPQHF. The CDR3 DNA is TGTGCCAGTACCGATGGACAGGGAGGGAATCAGCCCCAGCATTTT.